This passage covers 8 T cell receptor beta chains from one sample sequenced in a study of radiation and T cells in renal cell carcinoma (dated by TCRdb to 2018 to 2020). Library preparation employed the immunoSEQ multiplex PCR assay. The table was pulled from immuneACCESS by TCRdb, which kept in-frame rearrangements only. Such tables lose some clones; where checked, under half of the loss comes from unresolved V genes, and the rest has no known cause. The sample table contains 120,000 to 150,000 clones; only one count was recorded for approximately 87% of them. Of the sample, roughly 25% falls within the top ten clones. The meaning of the sample's time point label: baseline pretreatment blood. The treatment or condition label here, explained by the study, means: 15 Gy SBRT to primary tumor, nephrectomy 4 weeks later. Sequences were derived from blood, sampled from a patient whose treatment included radiotherapy and nephrectomy. These receptor sequences come from a woman aged 50 to 60 with renal cell carcinoma.

The J gene is TRBJ2-7, the V gene TRBV7-9, with D hard to call. Germline V gene sequence: CDR1 SEHNR, CDR2 FQNEAQ (reference sequence). CDR3 size: 14 residues. Trimming removed 0 bases from V and 1 base from J, with 7 bases in between. The CDR3 coding sequence is TGTGCCAGCAGCTTAGCGGTGAGGTCCTACGAGCAGTACTTC. This encodes CASSLAVRSYEQYF.

V and J are TRBV6-6 and TRBJ1-1; no reliable D call. The germline gives CDR1 MNHNY, CDR2 SVGAGI (reference sequence). Trimming stripped 2 bases from V and 4 bases from J, with 2 bases between. The CDR3 has 11 residues. CDR3: CASSYPTEAFF. For the CDR3, the DNA is TGTGCCAGCAGTTACCCCACTGAAGCTTTCTTT.

The rearrangement uses TRBV5-4 and TRBJ2-5, with D uncertain. V lost 7 bases, J lost 2 bases, and 12 bases lay in between. This CDR3 contains 13 residues. Looked up from germline, CDR1 is SGHNT and CDR2 is YYREEE (reference sequence). CDR3 coding DNA: TGTGCCAGCTCCCTCTCGGGTCAAGAGACCCAGTACTTC. This encodes CASSLSGQETQYF.

V and J are TRBV2 and TRBJ2-5; TRBD2 aligns across 9 bases. The CDR3 totals 16 residues. CDR1 is SNHLY, CDR2 FYNNEI, per germline. The V and J ends lost 3 bases and 1 base, in that order; junction bases with no gene match: 6. The CDR3 DNA reads as TGTGCCAGCAGTGAGGAAGGAGCGGGGGGCCAAGAGACCCAGTACTTC. Its translation: CASSEEGAGGQETQYF.

The CDR3 sequence is CASSPTRSSYNEQFF. CDR3 in DNA: TGTGCCAGCAGCCCCACCAGGAGCTCCTACAATGAGCAGTTCTTC. The chain is built from TRBV11-1 and TRBJ2-1, with no clear D. Trimming left V 5 bases short and J 0 bases short, with 11 bases between. The CDR3 extends over 15 amino acids. Germline-derived CDR1 and CDR2 are SGHAT and FQDESV (reference sequence). Supplemented by reference TRBV11-1 and TRBJ2-1, the full variable domain reads EAEVAQSPRYKITEKSQAVAFWCDPISGHATLYWYRQILGQGPELLVQFQDESVVDDSQLPKDRFSAERLKGVDSTLKIQPAELGDSAMYLCASSPTRSSYNEQFFGPGTRLTVL.

This chain connects TRBV6-1 to TRBJ2-5; D gene ambiguous. CDR3 size: 13 residues. Trimming took 6 bases from V and 5 from J, leaving 13 bases between them. Germline lookup yields CDR1 MNHNS and CDR2 SASEGT. CDR3 in DNA: TGTGCCAGCAGCCCAGCGAGGCCGGAGACCCAGTACTTC. Translated: CASSPARPETQYF.

This sequence joins TRBV4-1 and TRBJ1-4, with 7 positions matching TRBD1. Germline loops: CDR1 MGHRA, CDR2 YSYEKL. J gave up 2 bases and V 2 bases, and 2 bases lay outside the gene matches. The CDR3 has 15 residues. The CDR3 reads CASSQSQGTNEKLFF. The CDR3 nucleotides read TGCGCCAGCAGCCAATCACAGGGGACTAATGAAAAACTGTTTTTT.

V gene TRBV5-1 combines with J gene TRBJ2-7; no clear D gene. V shed 0 bases and J shed 2 bases, with 9 bases lying between them. From germline, CDR1 is SGHRS and CDR2 YFSETQ. This CDR3 is 14 amino acids long. The chain's CDR3 is CASSLVTGPYEQYF. The CDR3 nucleotides read TGCGCCAGCAGCTTGGTTACGGGTCCCTACGAGCAGTACTTC.